The rows below give T cell receptor beta chains drawn from one sample of a study of a mutant IDH1 vaccine in newly diagnosed glioma. No antigen has been assigned to these receptors. Using immunoSEQ multiplex PCR, the repertoire was profiled, and TCRdb retains in-frame clones only, with some absent. The top ten clones hold roughly 8.4% of a sample with 52,000 or so clones, about 81% of them seen once. The material was PBMCs, obtained from a glioma patient whose treatment included an IDH1 peptide vaccine. These receptors all come from a woman in her forties with glioma. Some clones in this sample may be carry-over from other donors' samples. CDR3s include the opening cysteine and the closing phenylalanine or tryptophan. A D gene is named only where the DNA matches it firmly. Size is stated for part of the rows, as once, few or many counts, or as a class when the clone is expanded.

J | V | size | D | DNA | CDR3
TRBJ2-7 | TRBV11-2 | - | - | TGTGCCAGCAGCTTAGCCCCCATAATAGGAATCTCCTACGAGCAGTACTTC | CASSLAPIIGISYEQYF
TRBJ2-3 | TRBV30 | - | TRBD2 | TGTGCCTGGATCCCGAGGGAGGGTTGGACAGATACGCAGTATTTT | CAWIPREGWTDTQYF
TRBJ1-1 | TRBV19 | few | - | TGTGCCAGTAGTATTTCCAGGACAGCGAACACTGAAGCTTTCTTT | CASSISRTANTEAFF
TRBJ1-4 | TRBV5-1 | few | - | TGCGCCAGCAGTCTCCAGCCGGGTAATGAAAAACTGTTTTTT | CASSLQPGNEKLFF
TRBJ1-2 | TRBV2 | - | - | TGTGCCAGCAGTGTTTTGGGGGAAAACTATGGCTACACCTTC | CASSVLGENYGYTF
TRBJ2-7 | TRBV19 | once | - | TGTGCCAGTAGTTTGGGATCCGGCCTCAGGGAGCAGTACTTC | CASSLGSGLREQYF
TRBJ2-3 | TRBV2 | few | - | TGTGCCAGCAGTGAAGCAGGGGAGTATGATACGCAGTATTTT | CASSEAGEYDTQYF
TRBJ1-4 | TRBV4-1 | - | - | TGCGCCAGCAGCCAAAGGGTGTTGGAAAAACTGTTTTTT | CASSQRVLEKLFF
TRBJ2-7 | TRBV6-1 | once | - | TGTGCCAGCAGTGAGCCGGGACGGAGCTCCTACGAGCAGTACTTC | CASSEPGRSSYEQYF
TRBJ1-4 | TRBV7-7 | - | - | TGTGCTAGCGGCCACAGGGTTGGAGAAAAACTGTTTTTT | CASGHRVGEKLFF
TRBJ1-2 | TRBV14 | - | - | TGTGCCAGCAGCCAGTGGGATGGCTACACCTTC | CASSQWDGYTF
TRBJ2-7 | TRBV18 | few | - | TGTGCCAGCTCACCCCCAATGGCGGGGATATCCGGGGACGAGCAGTACTTC | CASSPPMAGISGDEQYF
TRBJ1-1 | TRBV30 | - | - | TGTGCCTGGAGTACTGGGACGAACACTGAAGCTTTCTTT | CAWSTGTNTEAFF
TRBJ1-1 | TRBV18 | - | - | TGTGCCAGCTCGGCGGAGCTAGGAACGGGGGCCGAAGCTTTCTTT | CASSAELGTGAEAFF
TRBJ1-5 | TRBV6-5 | - | - | TGTGCCAGCAGCCGACGGTCCCAGGAGCCCCAGCATTTT | CASSRRSQEPQHF
TRBJ2-3 | TRBV19 | - | - | TGTGCCAGTCCCTTCGGGGTACTCACAGATACGCAGTATTTT | CASPFGVLTDTQYF
TRBJ2-1 | TRBV30 | - | TRBD1 | TGTGCCTGGAGCCTTGTAGTAGGGACAGTTATGTTCTTC | CAWSLVVGTVMFF
TRBJ2-1 | TRBV19 | - | TRBD1 | TGTGCCAGTAGTATAGGGGACAGGCCCTACAATGAGCAGTTCTTC | CASSIGDRPYNEQFF
TRBJ1-1 | TRBV5-6 | few | TRBD1 | TGTGCCAGCAGCTTGTGGGGGGGGACAGTCGCCCTGAACACTGAAGCTTTCTTT | CASSLWGGTVALNTEAFF
TRBJ1-4 | TRBV25-1 | - | - | TGTGCCAGCAGTGACTCGCGGGGCAGCACTAATGAAAAACTGTTTTTT | CASSDSRGSTNEKLFF
TRBJ2-3 | TRBV29-1 | - | - | TGCAGCGGGGACCAGGAGAGAGATACGCAGTATTTT | CSGDQERDTQYF
TRBJ2-7 | TRBV27 | - | TRBD1 | TGTGCCAGCAGTTTAGGACAGGGGTTCTACGAGCAGTACTTC | CASSLGQGFYEQYF
TRBJ1-3 | TRBV5-4 | - | TRBD1 | TGTGCCAGCAGCAGGGGACAGGGGCGAAACACCATATATTTT | CASSRGQGRNTIYF
TRBJ2-2 | TRBV2 | - | - | TGTGCCAGCGTAAGGGAAGCGAACACCGGGGAGCTGTTTTTT | CASVREANTGELFF
TRBJ1-1 | TRBV5-5 | - | TRBD1 | TGTGCCAGCAGCATGACAGGGGGAGAGACTGAAGCTTTCTTT | CASSMTGGETEAFF
TRBJ1-3 | TRBV19 | - | - | TGTGCCAGTAGTACGGGGGGAGACCGCTCTGGAAACACCATATATTTT | CASSTGGDRSGNTIYF
TRBJ1-2 | TRBV7-2 | - | - | TGTGCCAGCAGCCCCCTTAACTATGGCTACACCTTC | CASSPLNYGYTF
TRBJ1-5 | TRBV19 | - | TRBD1 | TGTGCCAGTAGTATAAGGGACAGAGGCCAGCCCCAGCATTTT | CASSIRDRGQPQHF
TRBJ2-7 | TRBV7-9 | - | - | TGTGCCAGCAGTCTCCAGGGTAGGTCGCGCGAGCAGTACTTC | CASSLQGRSREQYF
TRBJ2-5 | TRBV6-5 | - | TRBD1 | TGTGCCAGCAGGAAAACAGGGGGCTCGGAGACCCAGTACTTC | CASRKTGGSETQYF
TRBJ2-7 | TRBV5-6 | - | TRBD2 | TGTGCCAGCAGCCCCCCCCGGGGAGCGGGGGGATACGAGCAGTACTTC | CASSPPRGAGGYEQYF
TRBJ1-1 | TRBV21-1 | - | - | TGTGCCAGCAGCCGGTCAGGGTTGAACACTGAAGCTTTCTTT | CASSRSGLNTEAFF
TRBJ1-4 | TRBV15 | few | TRBD1 | TGTGCCACCAGCAGGGACAGGGGGAATGAAAAACTGTTTTTT | CATSRDRGNEKLFF
TRBJ2-7 | TRBV9 | - | - | TGTGCCAGCAGCCCCCGTCCAGGGTCCTACGAGCAGTACTTC | CASSPRPGSYEQYF
TRBJ1-5 | TRBV30 | few | TRBD1 | TGTGCCTGGAGACAGGGGGAAGATCAGCCCCAGCATTTT | CAWRQGEDQPQHF
TRBJ2-7 | TRBV6-6 | - | - | TGTGCCAGCAGTTTGGCCGGATCCTACGAGCAGTACTTC | CASSLAGSYEQYF
TRBJ1-3 | TRBV10-3 | - | - | TGTGCCATCAGGGACAGCTCTGGAAACACCATATATTTT | CAIRDSSGNTIYF
TRBJ1-2 | TRBV19 | - | - | TGTGCCAGTAGTCCGGAACAGGCGCGAATTAACTATGGCTACACCTTC | CASSPEQARINYGYTF
TRBJ2-7 | TRBV5-6 | - | - | TGTGCCAGCAGCTTGGACACCAGCTACGAGCAGTACTTC | CASSLDTSYEQYF
TRBJ1-2 | TRBV5-6 | - | - | TGTGCCAGCAGCCTACGGCGCCTGGACGGGGCCCACCATGGCTACACCTTC | CASSLRRLDGAHHGYTF
TRBJ2-7 | TRBV19 | - | TRBD1 | TGTGCCAGTAGTTTAGGACAGGGGGTTGACGAGCAGTACTTC | CASSLGQGVDEQYF
TRBJ1-1 | TRBV21-1 | - | - | TGTGCCAGCAGCACTACTTGGGGGGCGGACACTGAAGCTTTCTTT | CASSTTWGADTEAFF
TRBJ1-5 | TRBV7-8 | - | - | TGTGCCAGCAGCACCCCGGGGTATAGCAATCAGCCCCAGCATTTT | CASSTPGYSNQPQHF
TRBJ1-2 | TRBV7-9 | - | TRBD1 | TGTGCCAGCAGCTCGGACAGGGTTGAGGGCTACACCTTC | CASSSDRVEGYTF
TRBJ2-7 | TRBV13 | medium-sized | - | TGTGCCAGCAGCCCCGGGCGGAGCGAGCAGTACTTC | CASSPGRSEQYF
TRBJ2-3 | TRBV6-5 | - | TRBD1 | TGTGCCAGCACCGAGAAGGGGGCCCCAAATACGCAGTATTTT | CASTEKGAPNTQYF
TRBJ2-7 | TRBV4-1 | - | TRBD1 | TGCGCCAGCAGCCTGGGGACAGGGGTCGCCTACGAGCAGTACTTC | CASSLGTGVAYEQYF
TRBJ2-3 | TRBV11-2 | once | - | TGTGCCAGCAGCTCGGGACTTCACACAGATACGCAGTATTTT | CASSSGLHTDTQYF
TRBJ2-5 | TRBV2 | - | - | TGTGCCAGCAGTGCAGCTCGACAAGAGACCCAGTACTTC | CASSAARQETQYF
TRBJ2-7 | TRBV11-3 | - | - | TGTGCCAGCACCGACAAGGGGGATTCTTACGAGCAGTACTTC | CASTDKGDSYEQYF
TRBJ1-5 | TRBV7-9 | few | - | TGTGCCAGCAGCTCAGGACAGTATAGCAATCAGCCCCAGCATTTT | CASSSGQYSNQPQHF
TRBJ2-7 | TRBV4-3 | - | - | TGCGCCAGCAGCCAAGATGTCACTAGCTCCTACGAGCAGTACTTC | CASSQDVTSSYEQYF
TRBJ1-1 | TRBV9 | - | - | TGTGCCAGCAGCGTAGGCCAGTTCGGACCTGAAGCTTTCTTT | CASSVGQFGPEAFF
TRBJ2-7 | TRBV18 | - | TRBD1 | TGTGCCAGCTCGCCTCGGACAGGGGGAGGGTACGAGCAGTACTTC | CASSPRTGGGYEQYF